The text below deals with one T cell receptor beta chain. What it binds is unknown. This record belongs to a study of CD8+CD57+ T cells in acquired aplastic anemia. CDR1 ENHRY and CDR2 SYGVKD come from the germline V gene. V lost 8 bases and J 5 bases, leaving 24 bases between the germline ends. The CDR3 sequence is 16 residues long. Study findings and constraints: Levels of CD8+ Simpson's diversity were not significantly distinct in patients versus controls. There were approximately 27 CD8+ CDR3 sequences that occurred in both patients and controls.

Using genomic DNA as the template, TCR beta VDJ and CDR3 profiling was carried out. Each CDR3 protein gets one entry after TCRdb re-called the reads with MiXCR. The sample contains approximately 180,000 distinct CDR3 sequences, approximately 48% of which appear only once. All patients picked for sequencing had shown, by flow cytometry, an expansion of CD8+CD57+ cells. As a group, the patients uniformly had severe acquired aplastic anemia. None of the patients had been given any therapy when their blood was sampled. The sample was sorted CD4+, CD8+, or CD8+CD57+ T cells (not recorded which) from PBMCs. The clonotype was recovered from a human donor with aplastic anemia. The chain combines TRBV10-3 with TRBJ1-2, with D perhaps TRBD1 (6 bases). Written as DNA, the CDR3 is TGTGCCATCGAGGCCAGGATTACAGGACAGTATTATGGCTACACCTTC. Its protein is CAIEARITGQYYGYTF.